Sequencing of this T cell receptor (beta chain) was carried out in a study of blood T cell repertoires in COVID-19. Method: immunoSEQ multiplex PCR; TCRdb's copy keeps in-frame clones and lacks some. Among hundreds of thousands of clones listed, more than 70% were seen once. Sequenced input: peripheral blood. The source of this sequence is a woman in her 70s with COVID-19, enrolled during active disease.

The CDR3 DNA reads TGTGCCAGCAGCCGTGGCGGAGCCTCAGGGGAGCAGTACTTC. Its translation: CASSRGGASGEQYF. The genes are TRBV7-2 and TRBJ2-7, with D perhaps matching TRBD1 (5 bases). CDR1 and CDR2 from the germline V gene are SGHTA and FQGNSA. The CDR3 sequence is 14 residues long. Trimming pared 5 bases from V and 7 bases from J, leaving 18 bases between.